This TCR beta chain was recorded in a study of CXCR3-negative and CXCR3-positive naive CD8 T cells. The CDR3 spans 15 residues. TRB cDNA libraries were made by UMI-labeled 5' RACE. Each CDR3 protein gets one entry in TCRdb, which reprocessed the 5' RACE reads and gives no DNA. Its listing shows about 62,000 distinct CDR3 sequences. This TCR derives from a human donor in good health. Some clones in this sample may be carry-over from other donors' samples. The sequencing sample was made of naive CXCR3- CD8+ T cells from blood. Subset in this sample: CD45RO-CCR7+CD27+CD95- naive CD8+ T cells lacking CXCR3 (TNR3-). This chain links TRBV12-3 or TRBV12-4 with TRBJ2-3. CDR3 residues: CASSLSTFSTDTQYF.